This T cell receptor beta chain emerged from a study of T cell changes during pregnancy in multiple sclerosis. The CDR3 totals 16 residues. Trimming took 4 bases from V and 4 from J; bases not matched to a gene: 11. Per germline, CDR1 SGHTA and CDR2 FQGNSA. Measured with immunoSEQ multiplex PCR; TCRdb has only the in-frame clones, and not every one. This sample has under 60,000 clones; over 80% occur once, and the top ten carry roughly 0.23%. This chain joins TRBV7-2 and TRBJ2-5; 8 bases are shared with TRBD1. The sample here was CD4+ T cells from peripheral blood mononuclear cells, taken in the third trimester of pregnancy. This TCR was recovered from a female donor with multiple sclerosis, enrolled in a pregnancy study. The CDR3 region is CASSWNRGTSGETQYF. CDR3 DNA sequence: TGTGCCAGCAGCTGGAACAGGGGGACTTCAGGAGAGACCCAGTACTTC.